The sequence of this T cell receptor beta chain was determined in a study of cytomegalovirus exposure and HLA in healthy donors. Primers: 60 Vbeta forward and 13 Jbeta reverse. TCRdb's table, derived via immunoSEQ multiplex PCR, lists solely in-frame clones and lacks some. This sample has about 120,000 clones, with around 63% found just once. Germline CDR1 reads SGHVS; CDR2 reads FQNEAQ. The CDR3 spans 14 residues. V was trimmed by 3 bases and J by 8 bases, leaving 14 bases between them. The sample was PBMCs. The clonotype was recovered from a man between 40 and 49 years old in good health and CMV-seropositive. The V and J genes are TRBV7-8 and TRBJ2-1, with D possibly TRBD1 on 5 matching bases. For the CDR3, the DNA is TGTGCCAGCAGCTTGGGCAGGGCCAGGGATGAGCAGTTCTTC. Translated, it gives CASSLGRARDEQFF.